This is a list of T cell receptor beta chains from one sample in a study of CD8 T cells in Susac syndrome. Via MiXCR, TCRdb re-called the immunoSEQ multiplex PCR reads, giving one row per CDR3 protein. In the table there are about 150,000 distinct CDR3 sequences, roughly 96% of which are singletons. Sequenced sample: CD4+ T cells from PBMCs. These receptors were collected from a human donor with Susac syndrome. Both conserved end residues are part of each CDR3. The D gene is left open where the match is weak. Clone size appears in some rows only: once, few, many, or a class for an expanded clone.

>TRBV5-1|TRBJ1-2|.|TRBD1
TGCGCCAGCAGCTTGGAGGGGGCCTACACCTTC
CASSLEGAYTF
>TRBV4-1|TRBJ1-1|.|TRBD1
TGCGCCAGCAGTCGACAGGGGGGAGGCACTGAAGCTTTCTTT
CASSRQGGGTEAFF
>TRBV6-5|TRBJ1-2|once|.
TGTGCCAGCAGACAGGACCCGGGTGGCTACACCTTC
CASRQDPGGYTF
>TRBV29-1|TRBJ2-3|.|TRBD2
TGCAGCGTTGGAAAGCGGGGGGGCGGAGATACGCAGTATTTT
CSVGKRGGGDTQYF
>TRBV29-1|TRBJ2-5|.|.
TGCAGCGTTCCGTGGGGAAAGACCCAGTACTTC
CSVPWGKTQYF
>TRBV7-3|TRBJ2-1|.|.
TGTGCCAGCAGCGCATCTAGGGGTAGCTACAATGAGCAGTTCTTC
CASSASRGSYNEQFF
>TRBV9|TRBJ1-2|.|TRBD1
TGTGCCAGCAGCACCTTCGACAGGGGGAATAATGGCTACACCTTC
CASSTFDRGNNGYTF
>TRBV5-1|TRBJ1-1|.|.
TGCGCCAGCAGCCTCGATCCTTTTGAAGCTTTCTTT
CASSLDPFEAFF
>TRBV6-2/TRBV6-3|TRBJ2-7|.|.
TGTGCCAGCTCCCAAGACGGAGACGAGCAGTACTTC
CASSQDGDEQYF
>TRBV11-2|TRBJ2-7|.|.
TGTGCCAGCAGCTGGGACTCACGCTCCTACGAGCAGTACTTC
CASSWDSRSYEQYF
>TRBV15|TRBJ2-4|.|.
TGTGCCACCAGCTTGGTCGGGGTAGCCAAAAACATTCAGTACTTC
CATSLVGVAKNIQYF
>TRBV7-9|TRBJ1-6|.|.
TGTGCCAGCAGCTTAGACGGCCCACCTCATTCACCCCTCCACTTT
CASSLDGPPHSPLHF
>TRBV12-5|TRBJ1-6|.|TRBD1
TGTGCTAGTGGTTTAGGACAGGGAAATAATTCACCCCTCCACTTT
CASGLGQGNNSPLHF
>TRBV23-1|TRBJ1-6|.|.
TGCGCCAGCAGTCAGCCGAGGGGGGCCACCTATTCACCCCTCCACTTT
CASSQPRGATYSPLHF
>TRBV30|TRBJ1-3|.|.
TGTGCCTGGAGCGTTGACAGCGCCTCTGGAAACACCATATATTTT
CAWSVDSASGNTIYF
>TRBV14|TRBJ1-6|.|.
TGTGCCAGCAGCTGGACCCCTGGACCCCTCCACTTT
CASSWTPGPLHF
>TRBV20-1|TRBJ2-7|.|TRBD2
TGCAGTGCTAGATCCCTGATGCGCGGGGGGGACTACGAGCAGTACTTC
CSARSLMRGGDYEQYF
>TRBV27|TRBJ1-1|.|.
TGTGCCAGCAGTTTAAGAGGGGGCACTGAAGCTTTCTTT
CASSLRGGTEAFF
>TRBV19|TRBJ2-5|.|.
TGTGCCAGTAGTATTCGGGCGCAGGGTTTTGACCAAGAGACCCAGTACTTC
CASSIRAQGFDQETQYF
>TRBV29-1|TRBJ2-7|.|.
TGCAGCGGCAAGAAGGGGAGGTTGGAAGAGCAGTACTTC
CSGKKGRLEEQYF
>TRBV7-2|TRBJ2-3|.|.
TGTGCCAGCAGCGCCGGACTTTACAGCACAGATACGCAGTATTTT
CASSAGLYSTDTQYF
>TRBV20-1|TRBJ1-1|.|TRBD1
TGCAGTGCCTGGGACAGGAACACTGAAGCTTTCTTT
CSAWDRNTEAFF
>TRBV29-1|TRBJ1-1|.|.
TGCAGCGTTGAACCCCGGGGGAACACTGAAGCTTTCTTT
CSVEPRGNTEAFF
>TRBV29-1|TRBJ1-1|.|TRBD1
TGCAGCGTCTCCGGGACAGGGGCCACTGAAGCTTTCTTT
CSVSGTGATEAFF
>TRBV12-3/TRBV12-4|TRBJ1-1|.|TRBD1
TGTGCCAGCAGTTTGAAAGGGGGCTTGACTGAAGCTTTCTTT
CASSLKGGLTEAFF
>TRBV20-1|TRBJ2-1|.|TRBD1
TGCAGTGCTAGAGCAGGACAGGGCTCCTACAATGAGCAGTTCTTC
CSARAGQGSYNEQFF
>TRBV20-1|TRBJ1-2|.|TRBD1
TGCAGTGCTAGTCAGGGGGCGGCTGGCTACACCTTC
CSASQGAAGYTF
>TRBV29-1|TRBJ1-1|.|TRBD1
TGCAGCCTAGGACAGGGCCCTTTGAACACTGAAGCTTTCTTT
CSLGQGPLNTEAFF
>TRBV29-1|TRBJ1-5|.|.
TGCAGCGTCCTACCTAATAGCAATCAGCCCCAGCATTTT
CSVLPNSNQPQHF
>TRBV19|TRBJ1-2|.|TRBD1
TGTGCCAGTCAAGGGGGCCTCCGTGCCTATGGCTACACCTTC
CASQGGLRAYGYTF
>TRBV12-3/TRBV12-4|TRBJ2-5|.|.
TGTGCCAGCAGTCCAAGACAGTTCCAAGAGACCCAGTACTTC
CASSPRQFQETQYF
>TRBV6-2/TRBV6-3|TRBJ1-5|.|.
TGTGCCAGCAGTCCATGGACACCTAGCAATCAGCCCCAGCATTTT
CASSPWTPSNQPQHF
>TRBV13|TRBJ2-5|.|.
TGTGCCAGCAGCTTAGGCAATGATGGCGAGACCCAGTACTTC
CASSLGNDGETQYF
>TRBV4-3|TRBJ2-7|.|TRBD1
TGCGCCAGCAGCCGGAGCGGACAGGGGGGCTACGAGCAGTACTTC
CASSRSGQGGYEQYF
>TRBV29-1|TRBJ2-3|.|.
TGCAGCGTCCCGGAGGCCGGCGGGAATTTT
CSVPEAGGNF
>TRBV29-1|TRBJ2-5|once|.
TGCAGCGTTGTGGGTAAAGAGACCCAGTACTTC
CSVVGKETQYF
>TRBV15|TRBJ2-5|.|TRBD1
TGTGCCACCAACCCGGGACAGGGCTCCCAAGAGACCCAGTACTTC
CATNPGQGSQETQYF
>TRBV5-4|TRBJ2-7|.|TRBD1
TGTGCCAGCAGCTTGGTGGGACAGCACTACGAGCAGTACTTC
CASSLVGQHYEQYF
>TRBV20-1|TRBJ2-7|.|.
TGCAGTGCCGGCCGCGGCGAGCAGTACTTC
CSAGRGEQYF
>TRBV29-1|TRBJ2-7|.|TRBD1
TGCAGCGTTGAGGAGGGGGGGACAGGGGGGTACGAGCAGTACTTC
CSVEEGGTGGYEQYF
>TRBV12-3/TRBV12-4|TRBJ2-5|.|TRBD2
TGTGCCAGCAGTTTCCAGCGGGGGGCCTGGGAGACCCAGTACTTC
CASSFQRGAWETQYF
>TRBV29-1|TRBJ2-5|.|.
TGCAGCGTTGGGGAGAGGACCCAGTACTTC
CSVGERTQYF
>TRBV7-2|TRBJ1-6|.|TRBD1
TGTGCCAGCAGCCCACGGACAGGCGTCAATTCACCCCTCCACTTT
CASSPRTGVNSPLHF
>TRBV7-2|TRBJ2-1|.|.
TGTGCCAGCAGCAGGGAAGTGAGGTCCTACAATGAGCAGTTCTTC
CASSREVRSYNEQFF
>TRBV5-1|TRBJ1-2|.|TRBD1
TGCGCCAGCAGGCCCGGGACAGGGAATAACTATGGCTACACCTTC
CASRPGTGNNYGYTF
>TRBV29-1|TRBJ1-2|.|.
TGCAGCGTTGAATCCCAGGGATCTAACTATGGCTACACCTTC
CSVESQGSNYGYTF
>TRBV2|TRBJ2-7|.|.
TGTGCCAGCAGTAGGAGAGCCCTGGGCCAGGGGACCTACGAGCAGTACTTC
CASSRRALGQGTYEQYF
>TRBV9|TRBJ1-6|.|.
TGTGCCAGCAGCGTAGATTTGGGGGCAGGGTCACCCCTCCACTTT
CASSVDLGAGSPLHF
>TRBV15|TRBJ2-3|.|.
TGTGCCACCAGCAGCTCCCCCGTGACAGATACGCAGTATTTT
CATSSSPVTDTQYF
>TRBV29-1|TRBJ2-3|.|.
TGCAGCGTTGCCGCTGGACAACGCACAGATACGCAGTATTTT
CSVAAGQRTDTQYF
>TRBV6-2/TRBV6-3|TRBJ2-5|.|.
TGTGCCAGCAGTTACTCGCCTGGGGAGACCCAGTACTTC
CASSYSPGETQYF
>TRBV20-1|TRBJ1-2|.|.
TGCAGTGCTAGACCGATCTTCCCGGATCCTGGCTACACCTTC
CSARPIFPDPGYTF